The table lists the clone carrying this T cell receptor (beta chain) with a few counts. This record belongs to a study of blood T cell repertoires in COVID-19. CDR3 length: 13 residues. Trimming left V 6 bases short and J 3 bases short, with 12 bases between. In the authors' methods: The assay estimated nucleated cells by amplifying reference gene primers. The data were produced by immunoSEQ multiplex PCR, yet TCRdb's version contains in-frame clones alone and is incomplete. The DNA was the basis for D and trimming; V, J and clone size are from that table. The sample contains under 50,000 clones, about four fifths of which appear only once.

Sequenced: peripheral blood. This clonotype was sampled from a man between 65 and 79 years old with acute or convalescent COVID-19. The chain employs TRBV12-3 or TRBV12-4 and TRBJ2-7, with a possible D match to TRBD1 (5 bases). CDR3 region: CASRQGPGYEQYF. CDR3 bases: TGTGCCAGCAGGCAGGGTCCGGGCTACGAGCAGTACTTC.